This T cell receptor beta chain was sequenced in a study of early stage breast cancer tumors. Study results and limitations: Commonly generated sequences made up most enriched TCRB sequences shared between patients. Tumor and normal breast were distinguished via blood comparison in about 90% of the 16 patients.

Sequenced by immunoSEQ multiplex PCR; TCRdb stores in-frame clones only, minus some. Among about 53,000 clones listed, about 89% were seen once. V was trimmed by 7 bases and J by 7 bases, leaving 17 bases between them. CDR3 length equals 15 residues. Germline CDR1 is MNHEY and CDR2 is SVGAGI. Of note for this clone: No antigen is known for it.

The sequenced material came from blood. V gene TRBV6-5 combines with J gene TRBJ1-6; the D gene is possibly TRBD1 (6 bases). The sequence was obtained from a person in their 70s with breast cancer. The chain's CDR3 is CASTPRGPDNSPLHF. The CDR3 bases are TGTGCCAGCACCCCCAGGGGCCCGGACAATTCACCCCTCCACTTT.